This paragraph covers one T cell receptor beta chain sequence. The record originates from a study of cytomegalovirus exposure and HLA in healthy donors. Whole-study context: The study's early data release held some 85 million unique TCRs from HLA-typed donors.

Trimming stripped 7 bases from V and 6 bases from J, with 17 bases between. CDR1 is GTSNPN, CDR2 SVGIG, per germline (reference sequence). The CDR3 is 13 residues long. 60 Vbeta and 13 Jbeta primers were used in PCR. Profiled with immunoSEQ multiplex PCR; TCRdb holds only in-frame clones, not every one. The repertoire holds 120,000 or so clones, with around 80% as singletons. The sequence was obtained from a man under 40 in good health and CMV-seronegative. The sample comprised PBMCs. V usage is TRBV30 and J usage is TRBJ2-3, with D perhaps TRBD1 (5 bases). CDR3 loop: CALGREFADTQYF. As DNA, the CDR3 is TGTGCCTTAGGCAGGGAATTTGCGGATACGCAGTATTTT.